This T cell receptor (beta chain) comes out of a study of blood T cell repertoires in COVID-19. The CDR3 totals 13 residues. Germline values: CDR1 SQVTM, CDR2 ANQGSEA. V gave up 7 bases and J gave up 2 bases, with 15 bases separating them. Sequenced by immunoSEQ multiplex PCR; TCRdb stores in-frame clones only, minus some. This repertoire shows around 320,000 clones, 87% found once; its top ten account for less than 2.5%. Sequenced input: peripheral blood. The chain couples TRBV29-1 to TRBJ2-7; TRBD2 might be the D (6 bases). This clonotype originated in a man aged 18 to 35 with active or convalescent COVID-19. The CDR3 here is CSAIGGEAYEQYF. Here the CDR3 DNA reads TGCAGCGCCATCGGAGGGGAGGCCTACGAGCAGTACTTC.